The present T cell receptor (beta chain) was sequenced within a study of T cell responses to AZD1222 COVID-19 vaccine. CDR1 is MDHEN, CDR2 SYDVKM, per germline. V was trimmed by 6 bases and J by 3 bases, leaving 18 bases between them. The CDR3 spans 15 residues. Of note for this clone: The antigen remains undetermined.

Profiling relied on immunoSEQ multiplex PCR, and the TCRdb table lists in-frame clones only, not all of them. The repertoire consists of some 150,000 clones, with over 85% occurring once and the leading ten covering approximately 2.5%. Broader study findings: Donors skewed white British and female; clonal diversity was possibly underestimated. Seropositivity was recorded at baseline in only a handful of AZD1222 recipients. Spike-wide coverage was observed for vaccine-associated CD4 TCRs, with dominant responses at 160-218 and 743-854.

This TCR derives from an adult in good health. The chain combines TRBV28 with TRBJ2-7; D may be TRBD1 (5 bases). The material sequenced was peripheral blood, taken on day 0 of AZD1222 vaccination. In DNA form, the CDR3 reads TGTGCCAGCAGGCCACCCCATGGACACTTCTACGAGCAGTACTTC. Amino acids: CASRPPHGHFYEQYF.